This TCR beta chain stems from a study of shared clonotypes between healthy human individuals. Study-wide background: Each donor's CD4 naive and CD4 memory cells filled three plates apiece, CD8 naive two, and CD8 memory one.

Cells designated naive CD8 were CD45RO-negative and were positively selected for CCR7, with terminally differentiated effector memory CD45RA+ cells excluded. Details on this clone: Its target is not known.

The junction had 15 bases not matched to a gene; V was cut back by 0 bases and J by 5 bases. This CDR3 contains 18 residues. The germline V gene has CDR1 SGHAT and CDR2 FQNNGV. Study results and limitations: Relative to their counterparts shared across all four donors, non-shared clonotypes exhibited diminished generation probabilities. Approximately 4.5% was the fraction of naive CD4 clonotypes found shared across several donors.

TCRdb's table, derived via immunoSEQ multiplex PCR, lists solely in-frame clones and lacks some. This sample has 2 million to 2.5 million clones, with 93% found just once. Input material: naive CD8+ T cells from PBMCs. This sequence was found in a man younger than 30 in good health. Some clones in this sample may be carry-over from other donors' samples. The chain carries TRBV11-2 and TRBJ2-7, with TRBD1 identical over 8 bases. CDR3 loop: CASSLDSAVRTGNHEQYF. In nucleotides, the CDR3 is TGTGCCAGCAGCTTAGATTCAGCTGTTAGGACAGGGAATCACGAGCAGTACTTC. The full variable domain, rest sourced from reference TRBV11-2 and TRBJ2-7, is EAGVAQSPRYKIIEKRQSVAFWCNPISGHATLYWYQQILGQGPKLLIQFQNNGVVDDSQLPKDRFSAERLKGVDSTLKIQPAKLEDSAVYLCASSLDSAVRTGNHEQYFGPGTRLTVT.